This TCR beta chain originates from a study of cytomegalovirus exposure and HLA in healthy donors. A multiplex PCR was run with 60 Vbeta primers and 13 Jbeta primers. This table comes from immunoSEQ multiplex PCR, and its TCRdb copy is limited to in-frame clones, with some not included. The repertoire has about 200,000 clones, roughly 73% of them found once; the top ten carry 1.5% to 2%. The germline gives CDR1 MNHEY, CDR2 SVGAGI. The CDR3 is 15 amino acids. J gave up 4 bases and V 6 bases, and 10 bases lay outside the gene matches. This clonotype originated in a woman aged 30 to 39 in good health and CMV-seronegative. The rearrangement joins TRBV6-5 to TRBJ2-7; 9 bases align to TRBD1. Sequenced: PBMCs. The CDR3 sequence is CASRKQGALGYEQYF. CDR3 in DNA: TGTGCCAGCAGAAAACAGGGGGCGCTCGGGTACGAGCAGTACTTC.